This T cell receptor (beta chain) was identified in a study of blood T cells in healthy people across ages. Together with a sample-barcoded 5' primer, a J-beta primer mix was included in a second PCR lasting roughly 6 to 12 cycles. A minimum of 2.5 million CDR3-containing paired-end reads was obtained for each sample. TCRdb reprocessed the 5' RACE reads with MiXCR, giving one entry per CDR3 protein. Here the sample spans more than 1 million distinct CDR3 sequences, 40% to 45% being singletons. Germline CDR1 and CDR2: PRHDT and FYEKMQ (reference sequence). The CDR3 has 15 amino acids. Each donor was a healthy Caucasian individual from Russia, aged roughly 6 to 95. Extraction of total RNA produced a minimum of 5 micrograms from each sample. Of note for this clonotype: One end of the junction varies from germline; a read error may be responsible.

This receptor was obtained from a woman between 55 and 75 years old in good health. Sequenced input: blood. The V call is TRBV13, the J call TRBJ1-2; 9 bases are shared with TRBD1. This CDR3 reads CASSWSGTGSYGYTF. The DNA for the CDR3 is TGTGCCAGCAGCTGGTCCGGGACAGGGTCCTATGGCTACACCTTT.